The subject of this entry is one T cell receptor beta chain. Its antigen is unknown. TCRdb keeps only in-frame clones here, not all; method: immunoSEQ multiplex PCR. Of over 150,000 clones in the sample, approximately 86% were seen once. This entry comes from a study of cytomegalovirus exposure and HLA in healthy donors. Overall study: The platform used for the roughly 110 validation repertoires matched that of the roughly 670 first-cohort repertoires, a later analysis reported. Study-level findings and limits: In a later analysis, first-cohort TCR clusters were found to tend to co-occur in the approximately 120 validation repertoires.

The CDR3 has 17 residues. V lost 2 bases to trimming and J lost 8 bases, with 20 bases between them. Germline V gene sequence: CDR1 SGHDT, CDR2 YYEEEE. The J gene is TRBJ1-6, the V gene TRBV5-6, with D possibly TRBD1 on 5 matching bases. The receptor was isolated from a man younger than 35 in good health and CMV-seropositive. Source material: PBMCs. The CDR3 sequence: CASSFGVAGRRDSPLHF. The CDR3 nucleotides are TGTGCCAGCAGCTTCGGGGTCGCGGGGCGTAGGGATTCACCCCTCCACTTT.